The 31 T cell receptor beta chains presented below share a single source sample, sequenced in a study of PD-1 blockade in mismatch repair-deficient tumors. TCRdb keeps only in-frame clones here, not all; method: immunoSEQ multiplex PCR. The sample lists tens of thousands of clones, 65% to 85% occurring once. Sequenced here: peripheral blood, sampled 44 weeks after starting pembrolizumab. The receptors derive from an adult with mismatch repair-deficient cancer.

The chain carries TRBV27 and TRBJ1-3; D is possibly TRBD1 (5 bases). The germline V gene has CDR1 MNHEY and CDR2 SMNVEV (reference sequence). The CDR3 loop spans 16 amino acids. The V and J ends lost 6 bases and 4 bases respectively, with 19 bases between them. The DNA for the CDR3 is TGTGCCAGCAGCCCGTGGGGGGGTTTGGAAGGAAACACCATATATTTT. As protein: CASSPWGGLEGNTIYF.

The rearrangement links TRBV19 to TRBJ2-5, with a tentative D call TRBD1 (6 bases). Germline assignment: CDR1 LNHDA and CDR2 SQIVND (reference sequence). V lost 4 bases and J 4 bases, leaving 19 bases between the germline ends. CDR3 length equals 16 residues. CDR3 coding DNA: TGTGCCAGTAGTACCCCCAGGGGTCAGGTAGGAGAGACCCAGTACTTC. Amino acid sequence: CASSTPRGQVGETQYF.

This clone was observed a few times. The V gene is TRBV21-1, the J gene TRBJ2-7; the D segment call TRBD1 is taken from the table without a DNA check. TRBV21-1 is a pseudogene. This CDR3 has 14 amino acids. CDR3 DNA: TGTGCCAGCAGCAAAGCAGGACAGGCCTACGAGCAGTACTTC. As protein: CASSKAGQAYEQYF.

This chain joins TRBV5-6 and TRBJ2-1; the D gene could be TRBD1 or TRBD2 (6 bases each). This CDR3 is built from 16 residues. Germline-derived CDR1 and CDR2 are SGHDT and YYEEEE. V was shortened by 0 bases and J by 4 bases, with 14 bases between the two germline ends. CDR3 loop: CASSLEGGSRYNEQFF. The CDR3 nucleotides are TGTGCCAGCAGCTTGGAGGGGGGATCAAGGTACAATGAGCAGTTCTTC.

This clone has a handful of counts. This chain links TRBV28 with TRBJ2-1; tentatively, D is TRBD2 (6 bases). This CDR3 has 12 residues. Per the germline V gene, CDR1 is MDHEN and CDR2 is SYDVKM. V was pared by 7 bases and J by 11 bases, with 15 bases between. The CDR3 DNA is TGTGCCAGCACCCCGCCGCGCGGGAAGCAGTTCTTC. It specifies CASTPPRGKQFF.

V and J are TRBV5-4 and TRBJ1-1; D not certain. CDR1 and CDR2 (germline): SGHNT, YYREEE (reference sequence). CDR3 length equals 14 residues. The V end was cut by 0 bases, the J end by 0 bases, with 6 bases between. CDR3 in amino acids: CASSLAGMNTEAFF. As DNA, the CDR3 is TGTGCCAGCAGCTTGGCAGGTATGAACACTGAAGCTTTCTTT.

The J gene is TRBJ1-2, the V gene TRBV27; D might be TRBD1 (5 bases). The germline CDR1 and CDR2 sequences are MNHEY and SMNVEV (reference sequence). Trimming stripped 5 bases from V and 5 bases from J, with 12 bases between. This CDR3 region has 13 residues. The CDR3 DNA reads as TGTGCCAGCAGTCGAACAGGAAGTTATGGCTACACCTTC. Its protein product is CASSRTGSYGYTF.

The chain is built from TRBV19 and TRBJ1-1; D is unclear. The CDR3 is 15 residues long. Germline CDR1 reads LNHDA; CDR2 reads SQIVND (reference sequence). Trimming removed 7 bases from V and 7 bases from J, with 22 bases in between. The CDR3 DNA is TGTGCCAGTACCTCAGGTGGGCTGGGTAAGGATGAAGCTTTCTTT. It specifies CASTSGGLGKDEAFF.

This chain joins TRBV11-2 and TRBJ2-2; 15 bases are shared with TRBD2. This CDR3 has 16 residues. Germline V gene sequence: CDR1 SGHAT, CDR2 FQNNGV. V lost 5 bases, J lost 9 bases, and 7 bases stayed unmatched. CDR3 residues: CASSTRTSGRVRELFF. The CDR3 DNA sequence: TGTGCCAGCAGCACACGGACTAGCGGGAGGGTACGGGAGCTGTTTTTT.

This clone was observed once. The chain joins TRBV9 to TRBJ2-6; 7 bases map to TRBD1. V shed 4 bases and J 0 bases; nucleotides not matched to a gene: 10. CDR3 length equals 18 residues. Germline V gene data show CDR1 as SGDLS and CDR2 as YYNGEE. This CDR3 reads CASSSRTGFSSGANVLTF. For the CDR3, the DNA is TGTGCCAGCAGCTCCAGGACAGGTTTCAGCTCTGGGGCCAACGTCCTGACTTTC.

In this sample, this clone turned up once. The CDR3 coding sequence is TGTGCCAGCAGCGTACAGGGGGCAGGTACGAGTAATGAGCAGTTCTTC. Protein sequence: CASSVQGAGTSNEQFF. The V gene is TRBV9, the J gene TRBJ2-1; 8 bases are a match to TRBD1. V shed 1 base, J shed 7 bases, and the junction held 10 bases outside the gene matches. CDR1 and CDR2 from the germline V gene are SGDLS and YYNGEE. CDR3 length: 16 amino acids. Supplemented by reference TRBV9 and TRBJ2-1, the full variable domain reads DSGVTQTPKHLITATGQRVTLRCSPRSGDLSVYWYQQSLDQGLQFLIQYYNGEERAKGNILERFSAQQFPDLHSELNLSSLELGDSALYFCASSVQGAGTSNEQFFGPGTRLTVL.

Points on this clone: Other DNA sequences in this sample translate to the same CDR3. The V and J genes are TRBV5-1 and TRBJ1-2; D uncertain. This CDR3 contains 12 residues. Germline CDR1 reads SGHRS; CDR2 reads YFSETQ. The ends were cut back, 0 bases at V and 4 bases at J, with 4 bases in the middle. The CDR3 nucleotides are TGCGCCAGCAGCTTGGAGGGCTATGGCTACACCTTC. Its protein product is CASSLEGYGYTF.

The V and J genes are TRBV30 and TRBJ2-7, with 12 bases aligning to TRBD2. CDR3 length: 15 amino acids. V was clipped by 1 base and J by 1 base; unmatched bases: 2. Germline CDR1 and CDR2: GTSNPN and SVGIG (reference sequence). The CDR3 coding sequence is TGTGCCTGGAGTGCCGGACTAGCGGGGTCCTACGAGCAGTACTTC. Amino acids: CAWSAGLAGSYEQYF.

V is TRBV9 and J is TRBJ2-1; D could derive from TRBD1 or TRBD2 (7 bases each). V was shortened by 2 bases and J by 4 bases, with 22 bases between the two germline ends. The V gene's germline CDR1 is SGDLS and CDR2 YYNGEE. The CDR3 extends over 18 amino acids. The DNA of the CDR3 is TGTGCCAGCAGCGTCCCAGGGGGGCTAGCGGAAACATACAATGAGCAGTTCTTC. It is translated as CASSVPGGLAETYNEQFF.

The rearrangement uses TRBV27 and TRBJ2-7; D may correspond to TRBD1 or TRBD2 (5 bases each). The V gene lost 0 bases and the J gene lost 3 bases, with 15 bases spanning the gap. The CDR3 loop spans 16 amino acids. The V gene's germline CDR1 is MNHEY and CDR2 SMNVEV (reference sequence). CDR3 region: CASSLSTGTQFYEQYF. DNA for the CDR3: TGTGCCAGCAGTTTATCTACCGGGACGCAGTTCTACGAGCAGTACTTC.

This clone was detected only a few times. The gene calls are TRBV7-3 and TRBJ2-7, with 12 bases aligning to TRBD2. V was pared by 2 bases and J by 2 bases, with 1 base of the junction left unmatched. This CDR3 spans 15 amino acids. Germline CDR1 and CDR2: SGHTA and FQGTGA. The CDR3 DNA follows: TGTGCCAGCAGCTTACTAGCGGGAGGGCCCTACGAGCAGTACTTC. Protein: CASSLLAGGPYEQYF.

This clone has at least ten counts. The rearrangement links TRBV7-9 to TRBJ2-7, with D unresolved. Looked up from germline, CDR1 is SEHNR and CDR2 is FQNEAQ (reference sequence). V dropped 1 base and J dropped 5 bases, with 12 bases sitting between them. CDR3 length equals 14 residues. CDR3 nucleotides: TGTGCCAGCAGCTTAGAGATTGATTGGGACGAGCAGTACTTC. Translated, it gives CASSLEIDWDEQYF.

The V call is TRBV19, the J call TRBJ2-7; 8 bases are a match to TRBD1. Trimming removed 2 bases from V and 0 bases from J; junction bases left unmatched: 3. Per the germline V gene, CDR1 is LNHDA and CDR2 is SQIVND (reference sequence). The CDR3 totals 15 residues. CDR3 loop: CASSIRTGFSYEQYF. The CDR3 coding sequence is TGTGCCAGTAGTATACGGACAGGGTTCTCCTACGAGCAGTACTTC. Full variable domain (missing parts from reference TRBV19 and TRBJ2-7): DGGITQSPKYLFRKEGQNVTLSCEQNLNHDAMYWYRQDPGQGLRLIYYSQIVNDFQKGDIAEGYSVSREKKESFPLTVTSAQKNPTAFYLCASSIRTGFSYEQYFGPGTRLTVT.

V is TRBV27 and J is TRBJ2-7; TRBD2 is a possible D gene (6 bases). Germline V lookup: CDR1 MNHEY, CDR2 SMNVEV (reference sequence). There are 13 residues in the CDR3. Deletions cut 3 bases from V and 6 bases from J, with 12 bases between. The CDR3 region has the DNA TGTGCCAGCAGTTTTTGGCGGGATGGCGAGCAGTACTTC. It translates to CASSFWRDGEQYF.

The table lists this clone with a count of one. The chain recombines TRBV19 with TRBJ2-6; 8 nucleotides match TRBD1. CDR3 length: 19 residues. The germline V gene has CDR1 LNHDA and CDR2 SQIVND (reference sequence). V was clipped by 5 bases and J by 4 bases; unmatched bases: 16. CDR3 in amino acids: CASSRSGQAKSFGANVLTF. In DNA form, the CDR3 reads TGTGCCAGTAGTCGTTCGGGACAGGCCAAATCCTTCGGGGCCAACGTCCTGACTTTC.

This sequence joins TRBV11-2 and TRBJ1-2; no definite D call. CDR1 and CDR2 (germline): SGHAT, FQNNGV. Trimming stripped 3 bases from V and 8 bases from J, with 13 bases between. There are 13 residues in the CDR3. The CDR3 is CASSFSDTAGYTF. The DNA for the CDR3 is TGTGCCAGCAGCTTTTCAGACACGGCGGGCTACACCTTC.

This clone has only a few counts. The chain joins TRBV7-9 to TRBJ1-2, with TRBD1 as a possible D gene (5 bases). Deletions cut 2 bases from V and 8 bases from J, with 15 bases between. Germline loops: CDR1 SEHNR, CDR2 FQNEAQ (reference sequence). This CDR3 is 14 amino acids long. The CDR3 here is CASSLPGAEMGYTF. DNA of the CDR3: TGTGCCAGCAGCTTACCCGGGGCGGAGATGGGCTACACCTTC.

This chain connects TRBV4-2 to TRBJ2-3; TRBD2 agrees at 12 bases. From germline, CDR1 is LGHNA and CDR2 YNFKEQ. CDR3 length equals 21 residues. Trimming took 1 base from V and 3 from J; bases not matched to a gene: 17. CDR3 amino acids: CASSQVGRLAGGTTLTDTQYF. As DNA, the CDR3 is TGTGCCAGCAGCCAAGTGGGGCGGCTAGCGGGAGGGACGACTTTGACAGATACGCAGTATTTT.

This rearrangement joins TRBV5-8 to TRBJ2-2; 9 nucleotides match TRBD1. There are 15 residues in the CDR3. In germline, CDR1 is SGHTS, CDR2 YDEGEE. Trimming removed 5 bases from V and 3 bases from J; junction bases left unmatched: 5. CDR3 DNA sequence: TGTGCCAGCAGTGTCTGGACAGGGGACACCGGGGAGCTGTTTTTT. It specifies CASSVWTGDTGELFF.

The CDR3 DNA reads as TGTGCCAGCTCACCACCGGTTCGGGGGTCTGGAAACACCATATATTTT. Translation: CASSPPVRGSGNTIYF. The V gene is TRBV18, the J gene TRBJ1-3; tentatively, D is TRBD1 (5 bases). Germline assignment: CDR1 KGHSH and CDR2 LQKENI. The V and J ends lost 0 bases and 1 base respectively, with 10 bases between them. The CDR3 consists of 16 residues.

The chain links TRBV4-1 to TRBJ2-2; no definite D call. V lost 2 bases, J lost 4 bases, and 14 bases lay in between. This CDR3 comprises 16 residues. Germline V gives CDR1 MGHRA, CDR2 YSYEKL. Written as DNA, the CDR3 is TGCGCCAGCAGCCAACCGCACGGCAAACCCACCGGGGAGCTGTTTTTT. It codes for CASSQPHGKPTGELFF.

The gene calls are TRBV11-2 and TRBJ2-7, with D hard to call. Looked up from germline, CDR1 is SGHAT and CDR2 is FQNNGV. With 0 bases removed from V and 12 bases from J, the gap between germline ends came to 18 bases. The CDR3 is 14 amino acids. The CDR3 nucleotides read TGTGCCAGCAGCTTAGATATCCTGCCTGTGGAACCGTACTTC. This sequence encodes CASSLDILPVEPYF.

In this sample, this clone turned up once. The rearrangement links TRBV6-1 to TRBJ2-1; 9 nucleotides match TRBD1. V lost 1 base to trimming and J lost 9 bases; unmatched junction nucleotides: 4. The CDR3 covers 14 residues. The V gene's germline CDR1 is MNHNS and CDR2 SASEGT. The CDR3 DNA reads TGTGCCAGCAGTGAAGGGGACAGGGTCAGTGAGCAGTTCTTC. Translating gives CASSEGDRVSEQFF.

The chain uses TRBV4-1 and TRBJ2-5; D might be TRBD2 (6 bases). The CDR3 covers 15 residues. Trimming pared 1 base from V and 2 bases from J, leaving 11 bases between. The germline V gene encodes CDR1 MGHRA and CDR2 YSYEKL. For the CDR3, the DNA is TGCGCCAGCAGCCAAGGAGGCGGAGGGCAAGAGACCCAGTACTTC. It encodes CASSQGGGGQETQYF.

Only a few counts were recorded for this clone. The chain uses TRBV19 and TRBJ1-5, with TRBD1 as a possible D gene (5 bases). The CDR3 is 14 amino acids. The V and J ends lost 5 bases and 4 bases respectively, with 12 bases between them. Germline V gives CDR1 LNHDA, CDR2 SQIVND (reference sequence). CDR3 DNA: TGTGCCAGTAGTCCCTGGGGGGTAAATCAGCCCCAGCATTTT. The encoded protein is CASSPWGVNQPQHF.

Written as DNA, the CDR3 is TGTGCCAGCAGTTTATTCCCACAGGGGAACAATGAGCAGTTCTTC. Translation: CASSLFPQGNNEQFF. This chain uses TRBV27 with TRBJ2-1, with 7 bases lining up with TRBD1. V was pared by 1 base and J by 5 bases, with 5 bases of the junction left unmatched. This CDR3 is 15 amino acids long. Germline CDR1 reads MNHEY; CDR2 reads SMNVEV (reference sequence).